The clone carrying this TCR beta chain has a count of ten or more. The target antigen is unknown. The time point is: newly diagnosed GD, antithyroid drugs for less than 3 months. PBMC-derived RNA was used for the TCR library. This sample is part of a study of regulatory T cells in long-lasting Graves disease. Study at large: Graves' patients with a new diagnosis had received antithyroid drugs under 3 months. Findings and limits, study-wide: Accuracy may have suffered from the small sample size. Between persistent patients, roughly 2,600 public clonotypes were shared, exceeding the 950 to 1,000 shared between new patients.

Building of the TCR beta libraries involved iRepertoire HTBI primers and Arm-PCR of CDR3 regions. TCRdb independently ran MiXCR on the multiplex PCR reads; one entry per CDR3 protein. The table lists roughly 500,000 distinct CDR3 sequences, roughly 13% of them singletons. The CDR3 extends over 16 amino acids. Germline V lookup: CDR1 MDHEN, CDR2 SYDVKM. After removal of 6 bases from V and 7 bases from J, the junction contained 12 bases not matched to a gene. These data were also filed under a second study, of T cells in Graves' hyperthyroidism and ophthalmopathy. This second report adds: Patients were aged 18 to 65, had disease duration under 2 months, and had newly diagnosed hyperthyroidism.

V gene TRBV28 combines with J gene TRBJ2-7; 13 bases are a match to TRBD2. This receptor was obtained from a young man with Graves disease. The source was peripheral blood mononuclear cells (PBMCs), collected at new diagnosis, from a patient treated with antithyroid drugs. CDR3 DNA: TGTGCCAGCAGCGGGGGGAGTGGACTAGCGGGAGATGAGCAGTACTTC. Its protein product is CASSGGSGLAGDEQYF.